This T cell receptor (beta chain) was sequenced for a study of CD8 T cells in ankylosing spondylitis. Overall study findings and caveats: The study identified a TCR beta motif of several highly homologous variants that appeared characteristic of ankylosing spondylitis blood. Reported data indicate significant enrichment of disease-linked clones within matched ankylosing spondylitis synovial fluid. Clones that were linked to disease were CD8+ and were relatively rare in peripheral blood. Earlier reports found some motif variants in synovial fluid and blood in reactive arthritis.

Quantitative 5'-RACE with molecular barcodes was used to make the TCR beta libraries. Each CDR3 protein is one row after TCRdb ran MiXCR on the 5' RACE reads. The sample shows some 85,000 distinct CDR3 sequences, 9% of them seen only once. In germline, CDR1 is SGHAT, CDR2 FQNNGV. This CDR3 is built from 15 residues. Trimming took off 6 bases at V and 8 bases at J, with 19 bases between the two ends. This clonotype came up many times. The target antigen is unknown. This sequence was found in a male donor with ankylosing spondylitis. The material sequenced was blood, either unsorted or a sorted T cell fraction (not recorded which). This chain links TRBV11-2 with TRBJ1-4; D gene ambiguous. For the CDR3, the DNA is TGTGCCAGCAGTCCAGAGCCCAGATGGGTAGAAAAACTGTTTTTT. This translates into CASSPEPRWVEKLFF.